This T cell receptor beta chain was documented in a study of shared T cell receptors in the human thymus (dated by TCRdb to about 2021). General notes on the study: The study examined how self-reactive, shared T-cell receptor alpha chains are generated in the human thymus.

Concerning this clone itself: What antigen it recognizes has not been identified. No much larger clone exists at a distance of one base, and base qualities are not known.

Libraries were built with the immunoSEQ multiplex PCR assay. TCRdb limited this immuneACCESS table to in-frame rearrangements with V and J called. A share of clones is missing; checked studies link under half to unresolved V genes, and the rest is unexplained. The sample has hundreds of thousands of clones on record, 75% to 85% of them singletons. About 0.013% of the sample is held by the ten biggest clonotypes. This same sample was also taken into another study, of human thymus T cells. From the second report: Donors were immunologically healthy infants undergoing open corrective cardiac surgery for congenital heart defects in Finland. Thymus tissue was collected as surgical resects that were removed during corrective cardiac surgery. V and J gene segment usage appeared biased in both thymic and peripheral blood repertoires. The related research reported highly overlapping thymic TCR repertoires among unrelated individuals. TCR alpha and beta repertoires from roughly 8 infant thymus samples and a few related peripheral blood samples were characterized in the study. The infant donors were about 7 to 250 days old, and the cohort included six or seven males and two females. Thymocytes were freed from the tissue by mechanical means and kept at -70 degrees C as pellets of roughly 8.5-31 million cells. A QIAsymphony instrument was used to extract genomic DNA from frozen cell pellets. TCRB and TCRAD loci were amplified from a standardized quantity of quality-controlled genomic DNA using the immunoSEQ multiplex PCR assay. The V(D)J region was spanned by amplicons of a length sufficient to cover the CDR3 and to identify V and J genes. Amplicon sequencing was performed on an Illumina platform through the commercial immunoSEQ service. Primer bias and sequencing errors were corrected as previously described, and TCRAD and TCRB definitions were based on the IMGT database. immunoSEQ Analyzer 3.0 and VDJTools were used for repertoire analysis, which covered basic statistics, V/J segment usage, diversity estimates, rarefaction and pairwise overlap. Diversity was estimated using the Chao1, ChaoE, Efron-Thisted, Shannon and inverse Simpson indices, and was also estimated on datasets down-sampled to the size of the smallest sample. Repertoire overlap was determined by strict matching of CDR3 nucleotide sequence, V gene and J gene, and Jaccard-based multidimensional scaling clustering was applied. On average, roughly 740,000 unique TCRB clonotypes were obtained from thymus samples, compared with roughly 89,000 from blood samples.

What was sequenced was thymocytes. The clonotype comes from a boy younger than two with a congenital heart defect. Donor details come from another sample of the same person, matched by shared clones.

CDR3 reads: CASSIRPGVIYEQYF. In nucleotide form, the sequence is TGTGCCAGTAGTATACGGCCCGGGGTGATCTACGAGCAGTACTTC. The V and J genes are TRBV19 and TRBJ2-7, and the D gene may be TRBD2, 5 bases matching. The CDR3 starts with the cysteine, ends with the phenylalanine, and has 15 residues. Only CDR3 DNA remains: 45 bases, in frame from the first base. Trimming takes 2 bases from V and 3 bases from J, and the germline ends sit 14 bases apart. For CDR1 and CDR2, the germline V gene (reference sequence) lists LNHDA and SQIVND.